Presented here are 2 T cell receptor beta chains from one specimen sequenced in a study of vaccination and CD4 T cells after COVID-19. Indicated time point: late sampling 161 to 241 days after vaccination in a few convalescent patients. Treatment noted: approximately nine-day PBMC culture with coronavirus spike peptide pools or control peptides (ViraFEST assay). An Oncomine TCR Beta short-read assay was used to sequence the DNA from cultured CD4+ T cells. TCRdb used MiXCR to reprocess the PCR reads, holding one entry per CDR3 protein. The sample includes some 17,000 distinct CDR3 sequences, about 51% seen only once; the top ten take under 15%. These receptors' antigens are unknown. This sample comprised CD4+ T cells from blood, cultured in vitro, obtained about 7 months after SARS-CoV-2 vaccination. The receptors stem from a human donor who had recovered from COVID-19.

The chain has TRBV11-2 and TRBJ2-3; 7 bases fit TRBD1. This CDR3 comprises 13 residues. Trimming at V came to 0 bases and at J to 6 bases, leaving 0 bases not matched to a gene. Germline values: CDR1 SGHAT, CDR2 FQNNGV. The CDR3 DNA sequence: TGTGCCAGCAGCTTAGACAGGGGGGATACGCAGTATTTT. It yields the protein CASSLDRGDTQYF.

There are a few counts of this clonotype. This chain connects TRBV7-9 to TRBJ2-5; D is uncertain. This CDR3 region has 11 residues. The V and J ends lost 5 bases and 3 bases respectively, with 4 bases between them. The V gene's germline CDR1 is SEHNR and CDR2 FQNEAQ (reference sequence). The CDR3 coding sequence is TGTGCCAGCAGCCTGAAAGAGACCCAGTACTTC. Protein product: CASSLKETQYF.